Sequencing of this T cell receptor beta chain was carried out in a study of blood T cell repertoires in COVID-19. Study-wide context: Sources were T cells, B-cell-depleted T cells, or PBMCs; the material itself was cDNA or gDNA.

Original handling: Cell counts per sample came from amplifying reference gene primers. Data came from immunoSEQ multiplex PCR; TCRdb stores just in-frame clones and leaves some out. D and trimming were read from the DNA, whereas the V and J calls and clone size are those reported in that table. This sample has some 300,000 clones, with 85% to 90% found just once. Seattle-derived patients entered the study during active infection and were followed longitudinally. After removal of 6 bases from V and 6 bases from J, the junction contained 6 bases not matched to a gene. This CDR3 contains 14 residues. Germline CDR1 and CDR2: MNHEY and SVGAGI.

Sequences were obtained from peripheral blood. The source is a woman in her thirties with COVID-19, enrolled during active disease. The V gene is TRBV6-5, the J gene TRBJ2-1; TRBD1 agrees at 9 bases. CDR3: CASRWDRVSNEQFF. In DNA form, the CDR3 reads TGTGCCAGCAGGTGGGACAGGGTCTCCAATGAGCAGTTCTTC.